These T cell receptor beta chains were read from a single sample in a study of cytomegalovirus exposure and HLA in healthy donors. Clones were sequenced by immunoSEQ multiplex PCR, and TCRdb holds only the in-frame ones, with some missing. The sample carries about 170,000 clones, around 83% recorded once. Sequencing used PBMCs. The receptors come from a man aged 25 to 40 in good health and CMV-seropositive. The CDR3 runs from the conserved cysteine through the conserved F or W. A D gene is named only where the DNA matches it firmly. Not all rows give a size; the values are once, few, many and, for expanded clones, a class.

TGTGCCAGCGGCCAGCAAGAGACCCAGTACTTC	CASGQQETQYF	NA	TRBV2	NA	TRBJ2-5
TGTGCCATCCGCACCAGGGGCACAGATACGCAGTATTTT	CAIRTRGTDTQYF	few	TRBV6-5	NA	TRBJ2-3
TGTGCCAGCAGTTTGGGCGGGTTGGCTGGGGCCAACGTCCTGACTTTC	CASSLGGLAGANVLTF	NA	TRBV28	NA	TRBJ2-6
TGTGCCAGCAGCCCGGCGGGGTTTGTTTCACCCCTCCACTTT	CASSPAGFVSPLHF	NA	TRBV5-4	NA	TRBJ1-6
TGTGCCAGCAGCTTAGACAGGGGGCCGCATCAGCCCCAGCATTTT	CASSLDRGPHQPQHF	once	TRBV7-8	TRBD1	TRBJ1-5
TGCGCCAGCAGCCGAGAGGGAGGAGGGTCCTACAATGAGCAGTTCTTC	CASSREGGGSYNEQFF	once	TRBV5-1	NA	TRBJ2-1
TGTGCCAGCAGTTTTCGACTAGCGGCCTCTACCTACGAGCAGTACTTC	CASSFRLAASTYEQYF	NA	TRBV27	TRBD2	TRBJ2-7
TGTGCCAGCAGCTTGGCAGCAGATACGCAGTATTTT	CASSLAADTQYF	NA	TRBV5-4	NA	TRBJ2-3
TGTGCCGTAAAATCGGGACAGGGGGTTTTAGTTGAAGCTTTCTTT	CAVKSGQGVLVEAFF	NA	TRBV10-3	TRBD1	TRBJ1-1
TGTGCCAGCAGCTTATCCGGCGGGAGGGCCTACAATGAGCAGTTCTTC	CASSLSGGRAYNEQFF	NA	TRBV7-2	TRBD2	TRBJ2-1
TGTGCCAGTAGAGACATACCTGTGGGAGACACTGAAGCTTTCTTT	CASRDIPVGDTEAFF	NA	TRBV19	NA	TRBJ1-1
TGTTCCAGCAGCTTAGGGACTGCGTATGGCTACACCTTC	CSSSLGTAYGYTF	once	TRBV7-9	NA	TRBJ1-2
TGCGCCAGCAGCCAACTAGCGGGAGGCCCCTACAATGAGCAGTTCTTC	CASSQLAGGPYNEQFF	NA	TRBV10-1	TRBD2	TRBJ2-1
TGTGCCAGCAGCTTAGCGGGGAGAGCGGGAGAGCTATATGAGCAGTTCTTC	CASSLAGRAGELYEQFF	once	TRBV7-2	TRBD2	TRBJ2-1
TGTGCAAGTCGCCCTCCTTCGGGACTAGTTGAGCACAATGAGCAGTTCTTC	CASRPPSGLVEHNEQFF	NA	TRBV12-2	NA	TRBJ2-1
TGTGCCAGCAGCTTAGCCTCTAGCGGGAGTGAGACCCAGTACTTC	CASSLASSGSETQYF	NA	TRBV7-9	TRBD2	TRBJ2-5
TGTGCCAGCAGCTTTCAGCGGACGGAAAACTACGAGCAGTACTTC	CASSFQRTENYEQYF	NA	TRBV11-2	NA	TRBJ2-7
TGTGCCAGCAGCTTGGGCCGTCGGTCACCCCTCCACTTT	CASSLGRRSPLHF	NA	TRBV7-3	NA	TRBJ1-6
TGTGCCAGCAGTTTCGGAGCGGGAGGGGGGTACGACGAGCAGTACTTC	CASSFGAGGGYDEQYF	NA	TRBV27	TRBD2	TRBJ2-7
TGTGCCAGCAGACACCCTATAGGCGGTACCTACAATGAGCAGTTCTTC	CASRHPIGGTYNEQFF	NA	TRBV7-2	NA	TRBJ2-1
TGTGCCAGCAGCTTGTGGGGAGGGACTAGCGGGAGTGGTACGCAGTATTTT	CASSLWGGTSGSGTQYF	NA	TRBV7-2	TRBD2	TRBJ2-3
TGTGCCAGCAGCTTAGTTCCCGCGGGAGGGCAGAGTGAGCAGTTCTTC	CASSLVPAGGQSEQFF	NA	TRBV7-6	TRBD2	TRBJ2-1
TGCAGCGTAAAACAGGGATGGGGAATGAACACTGAAGCTTTCTTT	CSVKQGWGMNTEAFF	few	TRBV29-1	NA	TRBJ1-1
TGTGCCAGCAGCTCAAGCCCGGAGGAAAAACTGTTTTTT	CASSSSPEEKLFF	NA	TRBV14	NA	TRBJ1-4
TGCGCCAGCAGCCCTAGGACGGGATTTGAGGCTTTCTTT	CASSPRTGFEAFF	few	TRBV4-1	NA	TRBJ1-1
TGTTCCAGCAGCTACATATCAGGGGGAAGCAACGAGCAGTACTTC	CSSSYISGGSNEQYF	NA	TRBV7-9	TRBD1	TRBJ2-7
TGTGCCAGCAGCTTAGCTGGGAACAGGGGAGACGAGCAGTACTTC	CASSLAGNRGDEQYF	NA	TRBV7-6	TRBD1	TRBJ2-7
TGTGCCTGGACCAAGAACACCGGGGAGCTGTTTTTT	CAWTKNTGELFF	NA	TRBV30	NA	TRBJ2-2
TGTGCCAGCAGCTTGCCGACTAGCGGATTGTACGAGCAGTACTTC	CASSLPTSGLYEQYF	NA	TRBV5-6	TRBD2	TRBJ2-7
TGCGCCAGCAGCTTGGCCCCCGGGACAGGGGGATATTCTAACTATGGCTACACCTTC	CASSLAPGTGGYSNYGYTF	NA	TRBV5-1	TRBD1	TRBJ1-2
TGTGCCACCTCAGCTCCAAGCGGGAGAAGAGATACGCAGTATTTT	CATSAPSGRRDTQYF	NA	TRBV2	TRBD2	TRBJ2-3
TGCGCCAGCAGCTTGGGTACTAGCGGGAGTGAGACCCAGTACTTC	CASSLGTSGSETQYF	NA	TRBV5-1	TRBD2	TRBJ2-5
TGTGCCAGCAGTGACACAGAGAACACTGAAGCTTTCTTT	CASSDTENTEAFF	NA	TRBV6-4	NA	TRBJ1-1
TGCGCCAGCAGCTGGGATAGCGGGAGCGGCACAGATACGCAGTATTTT	CASSWDSGSGTDTQYF	once	TRBV5-1	TRBD2	TRBJ2-3
TGTGCCAGCAACCAGGCGCAGTACCAAGAGACCCAGTACTTC	CASNQAQYQETQYF	NA	TRBV2	NA	TRBJ2-5
TGTGCCAGCAGGACACGGGGACAGGGTTTCAATGAGCAGTTCTTC	CASRTRGQGFNEQFF	NA	TRBV6-5	TRBD1	TRBJ2-1
TGCGCCAGCAGCTTGGACAGGTCCTATGGCTACACCTTC	CASSLDRSYGYTF	NA	TRBV5-1	NA	TRBJ1-2
TGTGCCAGCAGCCCCCGGACAGACTCCTACAATGAGCAGTTCTTC	CASSPRTDSYNEQFF	NA	TRBV9	NA	TRBJ2-1
TGCGCCAGCAGCCAGATACTAGCGGGGGTAAATGAGCAGTTCTTC	CASSQILAGVNEQFF	NA	TRBV4-1	TRBD2	TRBJ2-1
TGTGCCAGCAGCCTCCTACCGGCAGGGGCGTTCTACGAGCAGTACTTC	CASSLLPAGAFYEQYF	NA	TRBV11-3	NA	TRBJ2-7